Here is one T cell receptor beta chain with its context. The target antigen is unknown. Trimming stripped 4 bases from V and 0 bases from J, with 9 bases between. The CDR3 length is 14 residues. Looked up from germline, CDR1 is SGHNT and CDR2 is YYREEE (reference sequence). The data were obtained in a study of shared clonotypes between healthy human individuals. Findings and caveats of the study: A limitation of the genetic and exposure-history diversity represented arose from few donors.

The assay was run at deep level. Method: immunoSEQ multiplex PCR; TCRdb's copy keeps in-frame clones and lacks some. The sample consists of under 2.5 million clones, 92% of them appearing once. V gene TRBV5-4 combines with J gene TRBJ2-3; D unresolved. This receptor was identified in a man aged 18 to 29 in good health. Some clones in this sample may be carry-over from other donors' samples. Input material: naive CD4+ T cells from PBMCs. The subset is: CD45RA+ positively selected. CDR3 protein: CASSLGWSTDTQYF. Written as DNA, the CDR3 is TGTGCCAGCAGCCTGGGGTGGAGCACAGATACGCAGTATTTT.